This T cell receptor beta chain was sequenced for a study of blood T cell repertoires in COVID-19 (dated by TCRdb to 2020 to 2021). The study in broad terms: Samples from collaborators originated in the United States, Italy and Spain and spanned both the acute and convalescent phases of COVID-19. Where available, HLA class I and class II types were taken from metadata supplied by the sample provider and were not determined by assay-based typing. The sample metadata nearly always contained a de-identified subject ID, COVID-19 status, age in years and sex. Deeply sampled blood TCRbeta repertoires from subjects exposed to, actively infected with, or recovered from COVID-19 were included in the dataset. The material from the prospective study consisted of cDNA or gDNA derived from T cells, B-cell-depleted T cells, or PBMCs. The repertoires were made available in a free public database intended to serve as a resource for research on the immune response to SARS-CoV-2. Samples were obtained from the ongoing ImmuneRACE study (first 160 participants) and from 1,254 subjects provided by 6 global collaborators.

Study-wide findings and limitations: The amount of clinical and demographic metadata varied by source and participant and was provided uncurated.

The CDR3, from cysteine to phenylalanine, totals 17 residues. Only the CDR3 part of the read is kept: 51 bases, read in frame from the first base. Based on the germline V gene, the CDR1 and CDR2 sequences are SGHTA and FQGNSA. Clipping removes 5 bases from V and 5 bases from J, with 13 as the unmatched junction base count. Collaborating institutions collected whole blood in K2EDTA tubes following their own protocols. For TCRbeta analysis, collaborator samples were shipped as frozen whole blood, as isolated PBMCs, or as DNA extracted from either sample type. TCRbeta CDR3 regions were amplified from genomic DNA by means of the immunoSEQ Assay, a bias-controlled multiplex PCR. Per the original workflow: The number of nucleated cells in each sample was estimated from the amplification of reference gene primers within the assay. Sequence reads were collapsed and filtered to measure the absolute abundance of every unique TCRbeta CDR3 rearrangement. Productive Simpson clonality was computed per sample as the square root of Simpson's diversity index over productive rearrangements. This immuneACCESS table, as held by TCRdb, lists in-frame sequences with V and J called but not all clones. Of the missing ones, under half trace to an unresolved V gene in checked studies; the others have no known cause. The D gene and trimming were derived from the DNA, and the V and J assignments and clone size from that table. The sample table holds hundreds of thousands of clones, of which roughly 90% were seen once. The top ten clones comprise under 5% of the sample.

To note about this clone: This clone's antigen is unknown. Base quality data are lacking; no much larger clone is found one base away.

The source is a woman in her fifties or sixties with active or convalescent COVID-19. The sequencing input was peripheral blood. The rearranged segments are TRBV7-2 and TRBJ1-5; TRBD1 lines up with 9 middle nucleotides. At the DNA level, the sequence is TGTGCCAGCAGCAAAGGACAGGGGAGGGGAGAAGATCAGCCCCAGCATTTT. Its translation reads: CASSKGQGRGEDQPQHF.